One TCR beta chain is described in this entry. Original processing notes: Using reference gene primer amplification, nucleated cell counts were estimated. Method: immunoSEQ multiplex PCR; TCRdb's copy keeps in-frame clones and lacks some. That table gives V, J and clone size, and the DNA gave D and trimming. The table includes about 120,000 clones, 85% to 90% detected once. Enrolled during active infection, Seattle patients were then followed longitudinally. The data originate from a study of blood T cell repertoires in COVID-19. About the study: Some COVID-19 samples were acute and others convalescent; all came from the United States, Italy and Spain. PBMCs, B-cell-depleted T cells, or T cells were the source of the cDNA or gDNA that made up the material.

The CDR3 has 15 amino acids. Looked up from germline, CDR1 is SNHLY and CDR2 is FYNNEI. Trimming pared 2 bases from V and 13 bases from J, leaving 18 bases between. This TCR was sampled from an older woman with COVID-19, enrolled during active disease. The chain uses TRBV2 and TRBJ1-6, with D perhaps TRBD1 (5 bases). What was sequenced was peripheral blood. This chain's CDR3 is CASSEWGVLGLPLHF. The CDR3 bases are TGTGCCAGCAGTGAATGGGGGGTCTTGGGTCTCCCCCTCCACTTT.